This T cell receptor (beta chain) comes out of a study of monozygotic twins with inflammatory bowel disease (dated by TCRdb to 2018 to 2020). For the wider study: The complete study included roughly 30 monozygotic twin pairs: 19 IBD-discordant Danish pairs and nine German pairs, of which four were IBD-concordant and five were IBD-discordant. Within discordant pairs, disease-associated traits were sought mainly by comparing IBD patients with their genetically identical healthy co-twins. Each individual had, on average, about 151 000 unique TCRalpha sequences and 181 000 unique TCRbeta sequences available for analysis. What the authors observed across the whole study: The results gave no support for a single strong signal or clonotype linked to IBD. Different T cell subtypes could not be distinguished in the analysis. Repertoire similarity did not differ between concordant and discordant twins, which could be due to limited statistical power. Because patients were on differing immunosuppressive treatments, the repertoires may have picked up extra background noise and inter-individual variability. IBD patients shared fewer clonotypes with other individuals than healthy twins did, most markedly in patients showing signs of disease activity. A decrease in TCRbeta repertoire diversity, as measured by inverse Simpson index, was observed in IBD patients compared with their healthy co-twins.

Turning to this clonotype: Its cognate antigen has yet to be identified.

An approximately 2.6 ml peripheral blood sample was drawn into PAXgene tubes per donor and stored at -80°C. Total RNA was isolated from whole blood with the PAXgene blood miRNA kit on an automated QIAcube, without T cell sorting. Peripheral blood from monozygotic twin pairs, either concordant or discordant for inflammatory bowel disease, underwent deep TCRalpha and TCRbeta repertoire profiling that used unique molecular barcoding. Smoking habits were recorded for all twin pairs, with individuals classified as current, former or never smokers. Library preparation employed 5' RACE. For each TCR library, around 3,800 ng of total RNA was used. For each sample, cDNA synthesis with SMARTScribe reverse transcriptase was split into eight separate reactions. During cDNA synthesis, template switching was used to introduce unique molecular identifiers that contained a 6-nucleotide sample barcode. TCRalpha and TCRbeta cDNA was amplified by two nested PCRs of about 15 and 9 cycles, with bead purification after each PCR. Before amplification, the cDNA was treated with uracil DNA-glycosylase and purified using the QIAquick PCR purification kit. The second PCR was the step at which Illumina TruSeq-compatible adapters and sample-specific barcodes were added. Library quality and concentration were assessed using TapeStation and Qubit, and approximately 5 ng of each library was pooled. Pooled libraries were sequenced on an Illumina HiSeq2500 single-index Rapid Run with 2 x 100 bp reads and custom sequencing primers. The paper's data handling went like this. UMI-based consensus assembly with MiGEC version 1.2.6 was used to correct PCR and sequencing errors. MiXCR version 2.1.1 was used for V(D)J alignment, clonotype assembly and CDR3 extraction. Gene usage, clonotype sharing and MAIT/NKT TCR abundance were normalised by analysing the top 1000, 10 000 and 20 000 clonotypes per sample. Diversity was computed as the inverse Simpson index with the vegan R package after downsampling to 27 000 UMIs. Statistical testing used paired Mann-Whitney U tests on the discordant twin pairs and applied Benjamini-Hochberg correction for multiple testing. One entry per CDR3 protein sequence results from the TCRdb reprocessing of the reads, with DNA left out. The V and J calls reflect TCRdb's pipeline rather than the authors' work. This specimen's table enumerates approximately 150,000 distinct CDR3 sequences. In total, the top ten clones hold 2.4% of the sample.

The germline V gene (reference sequence) yields DFQATT for CDR1 and SNEGSKA for CDR2. The CDR3 has 15 amino acids, counting the end cysteine and phenylalanine. The DNA is not on file. This clonotype was obtained from a human donor with ulcerative colitis or Crohn's disease, or a healthy co-twin of an affected twin (not recorded which). Sequencing was carried out using blood. The V and J segments used are TRBV20-1 and TRBJ2-5; TCRdb calls TRBD1, which cannot be checked without DNA. The CDR3 in this case is CSARANGQGVETQYF.